A single sample is the source of the 30 T cell receptor beta chains below, sequenced in a study of shared clonotypes between healthy human individuals. Repertoires were generated with immunoSEQ multiplex PCR, while TCRdb's copy carries only in-frame clones and drops some. The repertoire consists of 550,000 to 700,000 clones, with 73% occurring once and the leading ten covering about 1.8%. The sequenced sample was memory CD4+ T cells sorted from blood. Indicated subset: CD45RA-negative fraction. These receptors all come from a woman aged 30 to 39 in good health.

The chain has TRBV2 and TRBJ2-3; D possibly corresponds to TRBD1 (6 bases). CDR1 is SNHLY, CDR2 FYNNEI, per germline. Trimming shortened V by 7 bases and J by 6 bases, and 20 bases separated the two germline ends. The CDR3 loop spans 15 amino acids. This CDR3 reads CASTKTGTSLDTQYF. CDR3 sequence (DNA): TGTGCCAGCACCAAGACAGGCACCAGTCTGGATACGCAGTATTTT.

About this clone itself: A read error may explain this, as a much larger clone is one base away. The rearrangement uses TRBV7-7 and TRBJ2-1; the match to TRBD1 covers 8 bases. Per germline, CDR1 SSHAT and CDR2 FNYEAQ (reference sequence). The CDR3 has 14 amino acids. V shed 5 bases, J shed 3 bases, and the junction held 3 bases outside the gene matches. The CDR3 loop is CASSPGTGYNEQFF. The CDR3 DNA sequence: TGTGCCAGCAGCCCGGGGACAGGCTACAATGAGCAGTTCTTC.

This clone was observed many times. J is TRBJ2-2 and V is TRBV27; 12 nucleotides line up with TRBD2. The CDR3 totals 16 residues. The J segment lost 5 bases and the V segment lost 2 bases, leaving 3 bases of the junction unmatched. CDR1 and CDR2 (germline): MNHEY, SMNVEV (reference sequence). Written as DNA, the CDR3 is TGTGCCAGCAGTTTACGAGGACTAGCGGGAACCGGGGAGCTGTTTTTT. Its protein is CASSLRGLAGTGELFF.

The chain joins TRBV15 to TRBJ2-1; the match to TRBD2 covers 12 bases. The trim removed 6 bases at V and 9 bases at J, leaving 6 bases unmatched. This CDR3 contains 14 residues. In germline, CDR1 is LNHNV, CDR2 YYDKDF (reference sequence). This CDR3 reads CATSRGLAGSEQFF. For the CDR3, the DNA is TGTGCCACCAGTCGAGGACTAGCGGGGTCTGAGCAGTTCTTC.

V gene TRBV28 combines with J gene TRBJ1-5; D remains unclear. The CDR3 loop spans 17 amino acids. Germline V gene sequence: CDR1 MDHEN, CDR2 SYDVKM. V shed 5 bases and J shed 0 bases, with 17 bases lying between them. Here the CDR3 DNA reads TGTGCCAGCAGTCAGGCCATGGGTCCCTCTAGCAATCAGCCCCAGCATTTT. Translated: CASSQAMGPSSNQPQHF.

The genes are TRBV6-5 and TRBJ2-7; unclear D gene. The germline CDR1 and CDR2 sequences are MNHEY and SVGAGI. V was clipped by 2 bases and J by 0 bases, with 11 bases between them. The CDR3 sequence is 15 residues long. The CDR3 spells CASSYGPASSYEQYF. CDR3 in DNA: TGTGCCAGCAGTTACGGTCCCGCCAGCTCCTACGAGCAGTACTTC.

The rearrangement links TRBV15 to TRBJ1-2, with 9 bases fitting TRBD1. In germline, CDR1 is LNHNV, CDR2 YYDKDF (reference sequence). The CDR3 spans 14 residues. The ends lost 5 bases at V and 4 bases at J; junction bases unmatched: 5. The DNA for the CDR3 is TGTGCCACCAGCGCGGGACAGGGTTCCTATGGCTACACCTTC. Translated: CATSAGQGSYGYTF.

This clone appeared a few times. The chain has TRBV6-1 and TRBJ1-5; 8 bases are a match to TRBD1. The V gene's germline CDR1 is MNHNS and CDR2 SASEGT. The CDR3 sequence is 13 residues long. The junction had 2 bases not matched to a gene; V was cut back by 6 bases and J by 4 bases. CDR3 DNA: TGTGCCAGCAGGGGACAGGAGAATCAGCCCCAGCATTTT. Translating it yields CASRGQENQPQHF.

This clone was counted only a few times. The genes are TRBV19 and TRBJ2-1, with D perhaps matching TRBD1 (5 bases). CDR3 size: 15 residues. Germline CDR1 is LNHDA and CDR2 is SQIVND (reference sequence). V gave up 3 bases and J gave up 2 bases, with 11 bases separating them. The CDR3 sequence is CASSISQGAYNEQFF. The CDR3 region has the DNA TGTGCCAGTAGTATCTCCCAGGGCGCCTACAATGAGCAGTTCTTC.

J is TRBJ1-5 and V is TRBV6-1; D is undetermined. Looked up from germline, CDR1 is MNHNS and CDR2 is SASEGT. The CDR3 has 14 amino acids. V was cut by 10 bases and J by 0 bases, with 13 bases left in between. In nucleotides, the CDR3 is TGTGCCATCGAAGTACGTTATAGCAATCAGCCCCAGCATTTT. Residues: CAIEVRYSNQPQHF.

The CDR3 coding sequence is TGTGCCAGCAGTGATTCCCCCCCCGGGGAGCTGTTTTTT. Its protein is CASSDSPPGELFF. The rearrangement joins TRBV2 to TRBJ2-2; D not resolved. The CDR3 is 13 amino acids. The germline CDR1 and CDR2 sequences are SNHLY and FYNNEI. Between the trimmed V and J ends, which lost 3 bases and 6 bases, there was a span of 8 bases.

CDR3 region: CASSRGLGESETQYF. CDR3 in DNA: TGTGCCAGCTCCCGGGGACTAGGGGAATCGGAGACCCAGTACTTC. This rearrangement joins TRBV18 to TRBJ2-5; 8 bases agree with TRBD2. V shed 6 bases and J 5 bases; nucleotides not matched to a gene: 11. The CDR3 runs 15 residues. Per the germline V gene, CDR1 is KGHSH and CDR2 is LQKENI. Filled out from reference TRBV18 and TRBJ2-5, the complete variable domain reads NAGVMQNPRHLVRRRGQEARLRCSPMKGHSHVYWYRQLPEEGLKFMVYLQKENIIDESGMPKERFSAEFPKEGPSILRIQQVVRGDSAAYFCASSRGLGESETQYFGPGTRLLVL.

This clone was seen ten or more times. The gene calls are TRBV5-3 and TRBJ2-5; 7 nucleotides align to TRBD1. TRBV5-3 carries the ORF label, with uncertain function. CDR3 length equals 13 residues. With 7 bases clipped from V and 9 bases from J, the junction kept 12 bases outside the gene matches. The CDR3 sequence is CARAQRYQGAQYF. In DNA form, the CDR3 reads TGTGCCAGAGCTCAACGGTACCAGGGGGCCCAGTACTTC.

This clone was seen more than once but under ten times. V is TRBV7-9 and J is TRBJ2-1, with D hard to call. The V gene lost 5 bases and the J gene lost 0 bases, with 11 bases spanning the gap. The CDR3 consists of 15 residues. The germline CDR1 and CDR2 sequences are SEHNR and FQNEAQ (reference sequence). The CDR3 DNA reads TGTGCCAGCAGCCCCTTGGGAAGCTCCTACAATGAGCAGTTCTTC. Encoded protein: CASSPLGSSYNEQFF.

The rearrangement uses TRBV4-1 and TRBJ1-5, with a possible D match to TRBD1 (6 bases). The CDR3 is 15 amino acids. The V gene lost 6 bases and the J gene lost 1 base, with 13 bases spanning the gap. Germline CDR1 is MGHRA and CDR2 is YSYEKL. This chain's CDR3 is CASREDSLSNQPQHF. CDR3 coding DNA: TGCGCCAGCAGGGAGGACAGTCTGAGCAATCAGCCCCAGCATTTT.

The chain is built from TRBV28 and TRBJ2-3; D is possibly TRBD1 (5 bases). The CDR3 has 14 residues. In germline, CDR1 is MDHEN, CDR2 SYDVKM. V shed 4 bases and J shed 6 bases, with 14 bases lying between them. The CDR3 is CASSSPQGGDTQYF. CDR3 coding DNA: TGTGCCAGCAGTTCCCCCCAGGGTGGCGATACGCAGTATTTT. Using reference TRBV28 and TRBJ2-3 for the parts outside the CDR3, the full variable domain is DVKVTQSSRYLVKRTGEKVFLECVQDMDHENMFWYRQDPGLGLRLIYFSYDVKMKEKGDIPEGYSVSREKKERFSLILESASTNQTSMYLCASSSPQGGDTQYFGPGTRLTVL.

This chain uses TRBV5-8 with TRBJ1-3; D unclear. CDR3 length equals 17 residues. The V gene's germline CDR1 is SGHTS and CDR2 YDEGEE. V lost 2 bases and J 0 bases, leaving 15 bases between the germline ends. CDR3 nucleotides: TGTGCCAGCAGCTTTAGAGTGGGCGCGAGCTCTGGAAACACCATATATTTT. It yields the protein CASSFRVGASSGNTIYF.

The sample holds a few counts of this clone. The chain couples TRBV6-1 to TRBJ1-2, with D possibly TRBD1 on 5 matching bases. The V gene lost 3 bases and the J gene lost 6 bases, with 14 bases spanning the gap. The CDR3 extends over 14 amino acids. Germline-derived CDR1 and CDR2 are MNHNS and SASEGT. The CDR3 nucleotides are TGTGCCAGCAGTGATCTCGGGGGGATTGATGGCTACACCTTC. It specifies CASSDLGGIDGYTF.

This sequence joins TRBV7-2 and TRBJ1-5, with TRBD1 as a possible D gene (6 bases). Germline V gene data show CDR1 as SGHTA and CDR2 as FQGNSA. With 6 bases removed from V and 6 bases from J, the gap between germline ends came to 12 bases. CDR3 length: 13 amino acids. This CDR3 reads CASSYLQGQPQHF. CDR3 nucleotides: TGTGCCAGCAGTTATCTACAGGGTCAGCCCCAGCATTTT.

This clone has more than one count but fewer than ten. This sequence joins TRBV5-4 and TRBJ2-1, with 8 bases identical to TRBD1. The CDR3 spans 16 residues. The germline V gene encodes CDR1 SGHNT and CDR2 YYREEE (reference sequence). V was clipped by 1 base and J by 5 bases; unmatched bases: 8. CDR3 region: CASSLYAGGLHNEQFF. CDR3 sequence (DNA): TGTGCCAGCAGCTTGTATGCAGGGGGCCTCCACAATGAGCAGTTCTTC.

The genes are TRBV7-8 and TRBJ1-5; 7 nucleotides agree with TRBD1. This CDR3 comprises 18 residues. Germline V CDR1 and CDR2: SGHVS, FQNEAQ. V gave up 2 bases and J gave up 2 bases; unmatched junction bases: 12. This chain's CDR3 is CASSLSVSRGVGNQPQHF. In DNA form, the CDR3 reads TGTGCCAGCAGCTTATCCGTTAGCAGGGGGGTAGGCAATCAGCCCCAGCATTTT.

This chain connects TRBV19 to TRBJ1-1, with TRBD1 as a possible D gene (5 bases). Germline assignment: CDR1 LNHDA and CDR2 SQIVND (reference sequence). This CDR3 is built from 15 residues. V lost 7 bases and J lost 3, with 18 bases in between. CDR3 sequence (DNA): TGTGCCAGTAATAGTTGGAGGGACGGGGACACTGAAGCTTTCTTT. Amino acids: CASNSWRDGDTEAFF.

The chain employs TRBV27 and TRBJ2-7, with 8 positions matching TRBD2. CDR3 length equals 12 residues. The junction had 2 bases not matched to a gene; V was cut back by 8 bases and J by 2 bases. CDR1 is MNHEY, CDR2 SMNVEV, per germline (reference sequence). This CDR3 reads CASHGRAYEQYF. As DNA, the CDR3 is TGTGCCAGCCACGGGAGGGCCTACGAGCAGTACTTC.

This clone appeared a single time. The V gene is TRBV18, the J gene TRBJ1-4, with a tentative D call TRBD1 (6 bases). From germline, CDR1 is KGHSH and CDR2 LQKENI. This CDR3 is built from 13 residues. Deletions cut 6 bases from V and 6 bases from J, with 11 bases between. CDR3 region: CASSPGAHEKLFF. The CDR3 DNA follows: TGTGCCAGCTCTCCGGGGGCCCATGAAAAACTGTTTTTT.

Written as DNA, the CDR3 is TGTGCCAGCAGTTACTCGGGGACAGGGAGGACTGAAGCTTTCTTT. This sequence encodes CASSYSGTGRTEAFF. V and J are TRBV6-5 and TRBJ1-1; the match to TRBD1 covers 9 bases. Germline CDR1 reads MNHEY; CDR2 reads SVGAGI. V lost 0 bases to trimming and J lost 5 bases; unmatched junction nucleotides: 4. The CDR3 has 15 residues.

J is TRBJ1-5 and V is TRBV6-5; D is uncertain. Germline CDR1 reads MNHEY; CDR2 reads SVGAGI. The CDR3 spans 14 residues. Trimming removed 2 bases from V and 0 bases from J, with 5 bases in between. CDR3 coding DNA: TGTGCCAGCAGTTACGCCCATAGCAATCAGCCCCAGCATTTT. Translation gives CASSYAHSNQPQHF.

In this sample, this clone turned up a few times. This chain connects TRBV5-1 to TRBJ2-1; 10 bases map to TRBD2. With V trimmed by 4 bases and J by 4 bases, 2 bases remained unmatched. The V gene's germline CDR1 is SGHRS and CDR2 YFSETQ. This CDR3 has 14 amino acids. Written as DNA, the CDR3 is TGCGCCAGCAGCGGAGCGGGAGGGTACAATGAGCAGTTCTTC. It specifies CASSGAGGYNEQFF.

V is TRBV6-6 and J is TRBJ2-1; 9 nucleotides agree with TRBD1. Germline trimming cut 7 bases from V and 3 bases from J; bases unmatched to any gene: 4. Per germline, CDR1 MNHNY and CDR2 SVGAGI (reference sequence). This CDR3 contains 14 residues. CDR3 in amino acids: CASNTGQGYNEQFF. CDR3 DNA: TGTGCCAGCAACACGGGACAGGGCTACAATGAGCAGTTCTTC.

This sequence joins TRBV10-1 and TRBJ1-1; TRBD1 aligns across 7 bases. V dropped 7 bases and J dropped 4; count of bases not matched to a gene: 15. The CDR3 length is 16 residues. The germline CDR1 and CDR2 sequences are WNHNN and SYGVQD (reference sequence). CDR3 sequence (DNA): TGCGCCAGCAATCAGGGGGACTGGTACCGGGGCACTGAAGCTTTCTTT. As protein: CASNQGDWYRGTEAFF.

This clone was counted a few times. The chain has TRBV27 and TRBJ2-7, with TRBD2 identical over 9 bases. The V and J ends lost 4 bases and 2 bases, in that order; junction bases with no gene match: 6. Looked up from germline, CDR1 is MNHEY and CDR2 is SMNVEV (reference sequence). This CDR3 has 15 residues. Written as DNA, the CDR3 is TGTGCCAGCAGTTCAAGCGGGAGGAAAACCTACGAGCAGTACTTC. Amino acids: CASSSSGRKTYEQYF.